These 17 T cell receptor beta chains were all obtained from the same sample, sequenced in a study of blood T cell repertoires in COVID-19. Produced via immunoSEQ multiplex PCR; TCRdb's table is partial and in-frame only. The sample has 250,000 to 300,000 clones, about 88% seen once; the top ten hold 3.6%. Specimen: peripheral blood. These receptors all stem from a man between 18 and 35 years old with active or convalescent COVID-19.

Worth noting for this clone: One base away lies a much larger clone, so this may be a sequencing read error. V gene TRBV12-3 or TRBV12-4 combines with J gene TRBJ1-5; weak D call: TRBD1 (5 bases). The CDR3 has 12 residues. Trimming stripped 6 bases from V and 5 bases from J, with 8 bases between. The CDR3 bases are TGTGCCAGCAGGGAAGGGGATCAGCCCCAGCATTTT. Residues: CASREGDQPQHF.

V is TRBV19 and J is TRBJ1-1; D is perhaps TRBD1 (5 bases). The germline V gene has CDR1 LNHDA and CDR2 SQIVND (reference sequence). The CDR3 runs 14 residues. Trimming shortened V by 5 bases and J by 3 bases, and 13 bases separated the two germline ends. The CDR3 region is CASSPDDSHTEAFF. The CDR3 DNA reads TGTGCCAGTAGTCCAGATGACAGTCACACTGAAGCTTTCTTT.

The chain couples TRBV27 to TRBJ1-1; the D is unclear. The CDR3 is made up of 13 amino acids. Looked up from germline, CDR1 is MNHEY and CDR2 is SMNVEV (reference sequence). The V end lost 6 bases, the J end lost 1 base, and 9 bases lay between the germline ends. The CDR3 DNA sequence: TGTGCCAGCAGGAGGCCGGGGAACACTGAAGCTTTCTTT. Residues: CASRRPGNTEAFF.

This chain joins TRBV6-2 or TRBV6-3 and TRBJ1-5; possibly TRBD1 for D (5 bases). This CDR3 spans 14 amino acids. In germline, CDR1 is MNHEY, CDR2 SVGEGT. Deletions cut 0 bases from V and 6 bases from J, with 9 bases between. The CDR3 DNA reads as TGTGCCAGCAGTTACTCATCAGGGTTTCAGCCCCAGCATTTT. Its protein product is CASSYSSGFQPQHF.

This clone was detected a few times. The chain joins TRBV5-4 to TRBJ2-2; 8 bases agree with TRBD2. CDR1 is SGHNT and CDR2 is YYREEE in the germline V gene (reference sequence). The CDR3 has 16 residues. Trimming removed 0 bases from V and 4 bases from J; junction bases left unmatched: 5. CDR3 loop: CASSLDPSGFTGELFF. DNA of the CDR3: TGTGCCAGCAGCTTGGATCCTAGCGGGTTCACCGGGGAGCTGTTTTTT.

Turning to this clone: This sample includes further DNA sequences coding for the same CDR3. The chain uses TRBV5-1 and TRBJ1-4, with TRBD1 as a possible D gene (6 bases). Per germline, CDR1 SGHRS and CDR2 YFSETQ. V was cut by 3 bases and J by 5 bases, with 11 bases left in between. This CDR3 comprises 14 residues. The CDR3 DNA follows: TGCGCCAGCAGCTCTGGACAGCCAAATGAAAAACTGTTTTTT. Translated, it gives CASSSGQPNEKLFF.

The chain has TRBV11-3 and TRBJ2-4, with D perhaps TRBD2 (5 bases). This CDR3 has 15 residues. Trimming stripped 4 bases from V and 0 bases from J, with 10 bases between. CDR1 is SGHNT and CDR2 is YENEEA in the germline V gene. The DNA of the CDR3 is TGTGCCAGCAGCTCCGGACTGAAAGCCAAAAACATTCAGTACTTC. It encodes CASSSGLKAKNIQYF.

The rearrangement joins TRBV4-2 to TRBJ1-1; D perhaps matches TRBD1 (5 bases). V was cut by 10 bases and J by 0 bases, with 12 bases left in between. Looked up from germline, CDR1 is LGHNA and CDR2 is YNFKEQ. This CDR3 region has 13 residues. The CDR3 reads CATRQGMNTEAFF. CDR3 nucleotides: TGTGCCACCCGTCAGGGCATGAACACTGAAGCTTTCTTT.

This sequence joins TRBV3-1 (or the pseudogene TRBV3-2) and TRBJ1-2; the D gene is possibly TRBD1 (6 bases). Germline V lookup: CDR1 LGHDT, CDR2 YNNKEL (reference sequence). The CDR3 contains 14 residues. V shed 4 bases and J shed 2 bases, with 11 bases lying between them. The chain's CDR3 is CASSLFDRNYGYTF. Here the CDR3 DNA reads TGTGCCAGCAGCCTATTCGACAGGAACTATGGCTACACCTTC.

The chain joins TRBV11-3 to TRBJ1-1; possibly TRBD1 for D (5 bases). The CDR3 runs 13 residues. Trimming removed 8 bases from V and 1 base from J, with 11 bases in between. Germline V CDR1 and CDR2: SGHNT, YENEEA. The CDR3 spells CASSKQENTEAFF. The DNA of the CDR3 is TGTGCCAGCTCAAAACAGGAGAACACTGAAGCTTTCTTT. Combining the CDR3 with reference TRBV11-3 and TRBJ1-1 gives the whole variable domain EAGVVQSPRYKIIEKKQPVAFWCNPISGHNTLYWYLQNLGQGPELLIRYENEEAVDDSQLPKDRFSAERLKGVDSTLKIQPAELGDSAVYLCASSKQENTEAFFGQGTRLTVV.

V and J are TRBV19 and TRBJ1-3; no firm D call. Germline V gene data show CDR1 as LNHDA and CDR2 as SQIVND (reference sequence). The CDR3 length is 14 residues. Trimming stripped 5 bases from V and 0 bases from J, with 8 bases between. The CDR3 DNA reads as TGTGCCAGTAGTGCCAGAAACTCTGGAAACACCATATATTTT. This encodes CASSARNSGNTIYF. The entire variable domain, with the rest obtained from reference TRBV19 and TRBJ1-3, is as follows: DGGITQSPKYLFRKEGQNVTLSCEQNLNHDAMYWYRQDPGQGLRLIYYSQIVNDFQKGDIAEGYSVSREKKESFPLTVTSAQKNPTAFYLCASSARNSGNTIYFGEGSWLTVV.

The DNA for the CDR3 is TGTGCCAGCAGCCCAACCACGGGTGGCTACACCTTC. As protein: CASSPTTGGYTF. This chain uses TRBV5-5 with TRBJ1-2; D ambiguous. V dropped 4 bases and J dropped 7 bases, with 11 bases sitting between them. Germline CDR1 SGHKS, CDR2 YYEKEE (reference sequence). The CDR3 length is 12 residues.

The chain couples TRBV27 to TRBJ1-1; TRBD1 aligns across 7 bases. Germline CDR1 reads MNHEY; CDR2 reads SMNVEV (reference sequence). The length of the CDR3 is 13 residues. V lost 6 bases to trimming and J lost 1 base; unmatched junction nucleotides: 2. The CDR3 nucleotides read TGTGCCAGCAGAAGGACAGGGAACACTGAAGCTTTCTTT. Residues: CASRRTGNTEAFF.

The V call is TRBV28, the J call TRBJ2-5; D possibly corresponds to TRBD2 (7 bases). The V end was cut by 5 bases, the J end by 2 bases, with 24 bases between. This CDR3 is built from 18 residues. From germline, CDR1 is MDHEN and CDR2 SYDVKM. CDR3 sequence: CASSPSPGLGGIQETQYF. The CDR3 region has the DNA TGTGCCAGCAGTCCCTCCCCCGGACTAGGGGGGATACAAGAGACCCAGTACTTC.

This clone has only a few counts. The sample carries other DNA sequences with the same CDR3. The chain recombines TRBV6-2 or TRBV6-3 with TRBJ2-7; 9 bases align to TRBD2. CDR1 is MNHEY and CDR2 is SVGEGT in the germline V gene. V was pared by 0 bases and J by 5 bases, with 2 bases of the junction left unmatched. CDR3 length: 14 amino acids. The CDR3 DNA reads as TGTGCCAGCAGTTACTCGAGCGGGAGGCACGAGCAGTACTTC. It specifies CASSYSSGRHEQYF.

This chain connects TRBV12-2 to TRBJ2-1; whether TRBD2, the table's D call, matches the DNA was not checked. TRBV12-2 constitutes a pseudogene. The CDR3 extends over 14 amino acids. In DNA, the CDR3 is TGTGCATTCCATCGGGGGGTCACAGTCAATGAGCAGTTCTTC. This codes for CAFHRGVTVNEQFF.

The J gene is TRBJ2-7, the V gene TRBV5-6; TRBD1 matches at 7 bases. The germline V gene has CDR1 SGHDT and CDR2 YYEEEE. The CDR3 spans 14 residues. The trim removed 0 bases at V and 2 bases at J, leaving 2 bases unmatched. The CDR3 nucleotides are TGTGCCAGCAGCTTGGTCGGACAGGCCTACGAGCAGTACTTC. It translates to CASSLVGQAYEQYF.